This TCR beta chain is from a study of cytomegalovirus exposure and HLA in healthy donors. General observations from the study: CMV serostatus was the only recorded immune exposure for donors.

Primers for the PCR totalled 60 Vbeta and 13 Jbeta. How the authors handled the data: Approximately 87 million unique TCR beta chains, 9 million to 12 million shared, were counted in a later analysis. Profiling relied on immunoSEQ multiplex PCR, and the TCRdb table lists in-frame clones only, not all of them. V and J calls plus clone size are reproduced from that table; the DNA served to infer D and trimming. Counted here are roughly 150,000 clones, about 83% occurring once; the ten biggest clones make up about 13%. About this clone: No antigen is known for it. One end of the junction fails to match germline, which may point to a read error. The sample holds other DNA sequences that translate to the same CDR3.

This CDR3 contains 15 residues. Germline CDR1 and CDR2: ENHRY and SYGVKD. The chain uses TRBV10-3 and TRBJ1-1, with 9 bases aligning to TRBD1. The TCR sequence derives from a man aged 35 to 55 in good health and CMV-seropositive. Specimen: PBMCs. The CDR3 region is CAISGTGKGNTEAFF. Written as DNA, the CDR3 is TGCGCCATCAGTGGGACAGGGAAGGGGAACACTGAAGCTTTCTTT.